This entry lists 10 T cell receptor beta chains sequenced from one sample in a study of blood T cells in healthy people across ages. With a J-beta primer mix and a sample-barcoded 5' primer, a second PCR ran about 7 to 12 cycles. Each CDR3 protein is one row after TCRdb ran MiXCR on the 5' RACE reads. The profile shows 700,000 or so distinct CDR3 sequences, 40% to 45% of them singletons. The sample comprised blood. These receptors were collected from an older man in good health.

This clonotype showed up just a few times. The chain is built from TRBV28 and TRBJ2-3; TRBD2 might be the D (6 bases). V was cut by 8 bases and J by 6 bases, with 9 bases left in between. This CDR3 contains 11 residues. Germline CDR1 and CDR2: MDHEN and SYDVKM. This chain's CDR3 is CASGLMDTQYF. The CDR3 bases are TGTGCCAGCGGACTAATGGATACGCAGTATTTT.

As regards this clonotype: A much larger clone differs from this one at a single base, so this may be a read error. The J gene is TRBJ2-4, the V gene TRBV29-1; 9 positions agree with TRBD1. The DNA end is more similar to TRBJ2-7, so the J call may be wrong. Germline values: CDR1 SQVTM, CDR2 ANQGSEA. This CDR3 is built from 15 residues. CDR3 residues: CSVEGGTGRPDEQYF. In DNA form, the CDR3 reads TGCAGCGTTGAAGGAGGGACAGGGAGACCCGACGAGCAGTACTTC.

A word on this clonotype: The junction does not match germline at one end; this may be a read error. V usage is TRBV7-7 and J usage is TRBJ2-7; TRBD1 might be the D (6 bases). Matching the DNA end better, TRBJ2-5 makes the J call doubtful. This CDR3 comprises 14 residues. Germline V gene data show CDR1 as SSHAT and CDR2 as FNYEAQ (reference sequence). CDR3 region: CASSLGRTEETQYF. The CDR3 bases are TGTGCTAGCAGCTTAGGCAGGACAGAAGAGACCCAGTACTTC.

This clonotype was seen a handful of times. This chain links TRBV20-1 with TRBJ2-1; 9 nucleotides agree with TRBD2. The germline V gene has CDR1 DFQATT and CDR2 SNEGSKA (reference sequence). The trim removed 3 bases at V and 0 bases at J, leaving 6 bases unmatched. This CDR3 spans 16 amino acids. CDR3 DNA sequence: TGCAGTGCTAGCCGTAGCGGGAGCACCTCCTACAATGAGCAGTTCTTC. Translation gives CSASRSGSTSYNEQFF.

Turning to this clonotype: A read error may account for a junction end that differs from germline. The V gene is TRBV15, the J gene TRBJ2-2, with no clear D. The CDR3 covers 14 residues. Per germline, CDR1 LNHNV and CDR2 YYDKDF (reference sequence). Here the CDR3 reads CVTSRSSSLGELFF. As DNA, the CDR3 is TGTGTCACCAGCAGATCGAGTTCTTTAGGGGAGCTGTTTTTT.

This clonotype was seen at least ten times. The V and J genes are TRBV20-1 and TRBJ2-7; TRBD2 agrees at 7 bases. Germline trimming cut 3 bases from V and 0 bases from J; bases unmatched to any gene: 5. Per germline, CDR1 DFQATT and CDR2 SNEGSKA (reference sequence). The CDR3 consists of 14 residues. CDR3 region: CSASGGKSSYEQYF. DNA for the CDR3: TGCAGTGCTAGCGGGGGGAAAAGCTCCTACGAGCAGTACTTC.

This clonotype has only a few counts. The rearrangement links TRBV4-1 to TRBJ2-3; 11 nucleotides agree with TRBD2. CDR1 is MGHRA, CDR2 YSYEKL, per germline. The CDR3 is made up of 16 amino acids. The trim removed 3 bases at V and 5 bases at J, leaving 7 bases unmatched. CDR3 nucleotide sequence: TGCGCCAGCAGCCAGTTTAGCGGGGGGGCAATAGATACGCAGTATTTT. As protein: CASSQFSGGAIDTQYF.

This chain connects TRBV7-6 to TRBJ1-2, with a weak D call TRBD1 (6 bases). V lost 1 base, J lost 8 bases, and 14 bases lay in between. This CDR3 has 14 residues. Per the germline V gene, CDR1 is SGHVS and CDR2 is FNYEAQ. The CDR3 here is CASSLDRAGDGYTF. Here the CDR3 DNA reads TGTGCCAGCAGCTTAGATCGGGCAGGGGACGGCTACACCTTC.

The genes are TRBV7-2 and TRBJ1-1; D is uncertain. The CDR3 loop spans 12 amino acids. The V and J ends lost 2 bases and 2 bases respectively, with 3 bases between them. The germline gives CDR1 SGHTA, CDR2 FQGNSA. CDR3 sequence (DNA): TGTGCCAGCAGCTTAACCAACACTGAAGCTTTCTTT. Its protein is CASSLTNTEAFF.

This sequence joins TRBV10-3 and TRBJ1-2; no clear D. Germline V CDR1 and CDR2: ENHRY, SYGVKD. The CDR3 covers 12 residues. Trimming removed 6 bases from V and 7 bases from J, with 12 bases in between. CDR3 region: CAISAGRSGYTF. The CDR3 coding sequence is TGTGCCATCAGCGCGGGCAGGTCTGGCTACACCTTC.